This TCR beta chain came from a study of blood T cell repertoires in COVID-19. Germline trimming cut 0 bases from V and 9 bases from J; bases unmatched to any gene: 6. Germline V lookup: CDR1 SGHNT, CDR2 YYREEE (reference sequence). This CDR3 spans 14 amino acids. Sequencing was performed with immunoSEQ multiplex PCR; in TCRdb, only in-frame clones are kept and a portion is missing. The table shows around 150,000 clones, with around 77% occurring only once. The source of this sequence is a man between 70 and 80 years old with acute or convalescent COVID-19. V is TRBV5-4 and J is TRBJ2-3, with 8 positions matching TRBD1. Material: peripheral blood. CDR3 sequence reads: CASSLGGQAPTQYF. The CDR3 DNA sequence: TGTGCCAGCAGCTTGGGGGGACAGGCTCCCACGCAGTATTTT. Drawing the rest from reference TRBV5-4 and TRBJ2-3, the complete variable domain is ETGVTQSPTHLIKTRGQQVTLRCSSQSGHNTVSWYQQALGQGPQFIFQYYREEENGRGNFPPRFSGLQFPNYSSELNVNALELDDSALYLCASSLGGQAPTQYFGPGTRLTVL.